The next 13 T cell receptor beta chains were all read from a single sample in a study of T-cell reconstitution after alpha-beta-depleted transplantation in children. Unique molecular identifiers were incorporated during preparation of the TCRbeta library. A single record per CDR3 protein comes from TCRdb applying MiXCR to the PCR reads. The table has hundreds of thousands of distinct CDR3 sequences, roughly 15% seen once. Source: PBMCs, mostly from graft donor cells, taken 360 days after TCRalphabeta/CD19-depleted stem cell transplant. These receptor sequences come from a boy in the first two years of life who had a stem cell transplant for Wiskott-Aldrich syndrome, so the T cells may come from the graft donor.

This clonotype was counted only a few times. The chain couples TRBV7-2 to TRBJ2-5; 14 bases are shared with TRBD2. The trim removed 0 bases at V and 4 bases at J, leaving 7 bases unmatched. From germline, CDR1 is SGHTA and CDR2 FQGNSA. CDR3 length: 18 amino acids. CDR3 nucleotides: TGTGCCAGCAGCTTAGCCGGACTAGCGGGAGGTTGGGTAGAGACCCAGTACTTC. Its translation is CASSLAGLAGGWVETQYF.

The chain joins TRBV6-6 to TRBJ2-7; a weak D match, TRBD2 (5 bases). CDR1 and CDR2 from the germline V gene are MNHNY and SVGAGI (reference sequence). V was shortened by 10 bases and J by 2 bases, with 15 bases between the two germline ends. The CDR3 runs 13 residues. CDR3 sequence reads: CATSQTTPYEQYF. The DNA for the CDR3 is TGTGCCACCTCGCAGACTACGCCCTACGAGCAGTACTTC.

This clonotype was picked up a small number of times. The rearrangement joins TRBV15 to TRBJ2-1, with 10 bases fitting TRBD1. V was pared by 1 base and J by 9 bases, with 3 bases of the junction left unmatched. CDR1 is LNHNV, CDR2 YYDKDF, per germline (reference sequence). The CDR3 sequence is 14 residues long. This CDR3 is CATSRGQGASEQFF. The CDR3 bases are TGTGCCACCAGCAGAGGACAGGGGGCGAGTGAGCAGTTCTTC.

This clonotype was seen a few times. The genes are TRBV28 and TRBJ2-1, with 9 bases identical to TRBD1. CDR1 is MDHEN, CDR2 SYDVKM, per germline. The V gene end was trimmed by 8 bases and the J gene end by 6 bases; junction bases not matched to a gene: 11. CDR3 length: 15 residues. This CDR3 is CASAVRDRVLNEQFF. CDR3 coding DNA: TGTGCCAGCGCCGTCCGGGACAGGGTTCTCAATGAGCAGTTCTTC.

The chain employs TRBV7-8 and TRBJ2-1; D might be TRBD2 (5 bases). The germline V and J ends were trimmed by 2 bases and 2 bases, with 10 bases remaining between them. The CDR3 length is 15 residues. Germline V gene data show CDR1 as SGHVS and CDR2 as FQNEAQ. The CDR3 reads CASSLRFGAYNEQFF. The CDR3 nucleotides read TGTGCCAGCAGCTTACGTTTCGGGGCCTACAATGAGCAGTTCTTC. Full variable domain (remainder filled in from reference TRBV7-8 and TRBJ2-1): GAGVSQSPRYKVAKRGQDVALRCDPISGHVSLFWYQQALGQGPEFLTYFQNEAQLDKSGLPSDRFFAERPEGSVSTLKIQRTQQEDSAVYLCASSLRFGAYNEQFFGPGTRLTVL.

This clonotype occurred a few times. This chain links TRBV12-3 or TRBV12-4 with TRBJ2-2; no clear D gene. The CDR3 contains 14 residues. The germline V and J ends were trimmed by 3 bases and 6 bases, with 11 bases remaining between them. The CDR3 here is CASSFAVHAGELFF. The CDR3 nucleotides are TGTGCCAGCAGTTTCGCGGTTCACGCCGGGGAGCTGTTTTTT.

This clonotype was picked up a small number of times. The chain couples TRBV12-3 or TRBV12-4 to TRBJ1-1; TRBD1 is a possible D gene (6 bases). With 3 bases removed from V and 8 bases from J, the gap between germline ends came to 22 bases. CDR3 length: 16 residues. The CDR3 DNA sequence: TGTGCCAGCAGTTTGAGGCGGGGGCGCGGTCCCCCAGAAGCTTTCTTT. Its protein is CASSLRRGRGPPEAFF.

This chain links TRBV7-4 with TRBJ2-7; D call uncertain. Germline V CDR1 and CDR2: SGHVT, SQSDAQ. The V end was cut by 3 bases, the J end by 7 bases, with 7 bases between. CDR3 length: 11 amino acids. The CDR3 loop is CASSLDGEQYF. The DNA of the CDR3 is TGTGCCAGCAGCTTGGATGGGGAGCAGTACTTC.

The chain combines TRBV7-2 with TRBJ1-1; D might be TRBD1 (6 bases). Germline values: CDR1 SGHTA, CDR2 FQGNSA. V was trimmed by 0 bases and J by 4 bases, leaving 12 bases between them. CDR3 size: 15 residues. The CDR3, as DNA: TGTGCCAGCAGCTTAGCGGGGGGCGCGGGCACTGAAGCTTTCTTT. It yields the protein CASSLAGGAGTEAFF.

This clonotype was found a few times. The V gene is TRBV5-1, the J gene TRBJ2-7; perhaps D is TRBD1 or TRBD2 (5 bases each). The germline gives CDR1 SGHRS, CDR2 YFSETQ. Trimming removed 4 bases from V and 3 bases from J, with 17 bases in between. The CDR3 sequence is 15 residues long. Here the CDR3 DNA reads TGCGCCAGCAGCAGCGGAAGGGCAGGGTACTACGAGCAGTACTTC. Translating it yields CASSSGRAGYYEQYF. Looking up the rest from reference TRBV5-1 and TRBJ2-7 gives the full variable domain: KAGVTQTPRYLIKTRGQQVTLSCSPISGHRSVSWYQQTPGQGLQFLFEYFSETQRNKGNFPGRFSGRQFSNSRSEMNVSTLELGDSALYLCASSSGRAGYYEQYFGPGTRLTVT.

The rearrangement joins TRBV7-8 to TRBJ2-7; D is unclear. Germline V gene sequence: CDR1 SGHVS, CDR2 FQNEAQ. V was pared by 5 bases and J by 3 bases, with 17 bases between. The CDR3 sequence is 15 residues long. This CDR3 is CASSPKVERYYEQYF. For the CDR3, the DNA is TGTGCCAGCAGCCCTAAGGTGGAGAGGTACTACGAGCAGTACTTC.

This chain connects TRBV7-8 to TRBJ2-7; tentative D call: TRBD1 (6 bases). The CDR3 is 13 residues long. Looked up from germline, CDR1 is SGHVS and CDR2 is FQNEAQ. The germline V and J ends were trimmed by 3 bases and 5 bases, with 11 bases remaining between them. This CDR3 reads CASSFHRVNEQYF. CDR3 bases: TGTGCCAGCAGCTTTCACAGGGTTAACGAGCAGTACTTC.

V gene TRBV18 combines with J gene TRBJ2-2; D uncertain. V was shortened by 7 bases and J by 0 bases, with 9 bases between the two germline ends. Germline V gene lookup returns CDR1 KGHSH and CDR2 LQKENI. This CDR3 has 14 residues. The CDR3: CASFGIPNTGELFF. CDR3 DNA: TGTGCCAGCTTTGGGATCCCGAACACCGGGGAGCTGTTTTTT.